This T cell receptor (beta chain) was observed in a study of identical twins. Study-level findings and limits: In monozygotic twins, models underestimated the sharing of out-of-frame TCR alpha.

The CDR3 runs to 14 residues. One entry per CDR3 protein results from TCRdb running MiXCR on the 5' RACE reads. The table lists about 470,000 distinct CDR3 sequences, roughly 24% of them singletons. This clonotype was seen many times. The target antigen is unknown. Germline and junction disagree at one end, which may indicate a read error. These data were also reused for a study on T cells expressing NK-cell markers. In that study: In several donors, dominant CD3+CD56+NKG2C+ clones formed 1.0-7.0% of CD8+ cells.

The origin of this receptor is a young woman in good health. J is TRBJ2-7 and V is TRBV12-3 or TRBV12-4, with 11 bases matching TRBD1. The source material was CD4+ T cells sorted from blood. CDR3 in DNA: TGTGCCAGCAGCTTAGGACAGGGGGCTTGGGAGCAGTACTTC. It translates to CASSLGQGAWEQYF.